This T cell receptor beta chain was recovered during a study of cytomegalovirus exposure and HLA in healthy donors. Trimming shortened V by 0 bases and J by 3 bases, and 9 bases separated the two germline ends. The germline gives CDR1 MNHNS, CDR2 SASEGT. The length of the CDR3 is 15 residues. 13 Jbeta primers and 60 Vbeta primers were used for the PCR. Profiled with immunoSEQ multiplex PCR; TCRdb holds only in-frame clones, not every one. The top ten hold roughly 6.8% of the sample, which has tens of thousands of clones, approximately 63% seen once. Sequenced: PBMCs. The clonotype comes from a woman aged 25-40 years in good health and CMV-seronegative. The chain links TRBV6-1 to TRBJ1-3; the D is unclear. CDR3 sequence: CASSEASLSGNTIYF. In DNA, the CDR3 is TGTGCCAGCAGTGAAGCGTCGCTCAGTGGAAACACCATATATTTT.